The present TCR beta chain was sequenced within a study of post-analysis software for immune sequencing data (dated by TCRdb to the mid-2010s). For context, the study as a whole: Recorded disease courses included relapsing-remitting, secondary progressive and progressive-relapsing multiple sclerosis, with some patients lacking subtype annotation. The multiple sclerosis patient repertoires were compared with 11 previously published healthy control repertoires from donors aged about 6 to 26 years. A subset of samples was prepared in parallel using single-end sample barcoding, then pooled and co-amplified after Illumina adapter ligation.

In regard to this clonotype: Its antigen target is currently unknown. Base qualities are not at hand, and no much larger clone is one base apart.

To demonstrate the VDJtools post-analysis software, TCR beta repertoires were profiled from the peripheral blood of 13 young patients with multiple sclerosis. The multiple sclerosis patients were children and adolescents between roughly 6 and 16 years of age. To prepare the library, PCR was applied. Sequencing took place on an Illumina HiSeq 2500. To reduce PCR and sequencing biases, unique molecular identifiers were incorporated into the TCR beta cDNA libraries. Approximately 500,000 cDNA molecules were obtained for every 1 to 10 million input T cells, so each molecule roughly corresponded to one T cell. The patient libraries were prepared and sequenced using the same protocol as the earlier healthy control dataset. Samples belonging to the same batch were prepared together, multiplexed and sequenced on a shared HiSeq lane. The authors processed their data as follows. MIGEC handled the raw barcoded reads, throwing out single-read molecular identifier groups before consensus assembly and CDR3 extraction. VDJtools was used for post-analysis of the clonotype tables, with diversity normalized by down-sampling every dataset to the smallest sample size. Repertoire overlap clustering matched CDR3 amino acid but not nucleotide sequences to correct batch-related cross-sample contamination. Using fastp at Q25 and MiXCR, TCRdb reprocessed the public reads and kept productive beta chains. Identical CDR3 proteins give one entry, which carries the most common genes and DNA. The authors' filters were not applied to this entry. The sample has hundreds of thousands of distinct CDR3 sequences on record, around 44% of them singletons. The ten largest clones represent over 1.5% of the sample.

Paper-wide results and their limitations: Direct clustering with F measure revealed strong co-clustering of samples prepared in the same batch, which led to a batch-effect correction. Patients showed significantly higher frequencies than controls for roughly five TRBV segments, among them TRBV5-6, TRBV5-1 and TRBV20-1. The multiple sclerosis patient group was slightly younger than the control group. Multiple sclerosis patients had significantly lower normalized Chao1 diversity than controls, a result that suggests substantial peripheral T-cell clonal expansion.

In the germline V gene (reference sequence), CDR1 corresponds to LNHNV and CDR2 to YYDKDF. Its CDR3 holds 18 amino acids, cysteine through phenylalanine. Solely the CDR3 DNA is kept, with 54 bases framed from the first base. V trim: 3 bases; J trim: 3 bases; unmatched bases: 12. The rearrangement combines TRBV15 with TRBJ1-5; 9 bases in the junction line up with TRBD1. The source material was blood. This receptor was identified in a girl between 10 and 17 years old with multiple sclerosis. Read as DNA, the sequence is TGTGCCACCAGCAGTTACCTCGGGACAGGGACCGACAATCAGCCCCAGCATTTT. Its protein reads: CATSSYLGTGTDNQPQHF.